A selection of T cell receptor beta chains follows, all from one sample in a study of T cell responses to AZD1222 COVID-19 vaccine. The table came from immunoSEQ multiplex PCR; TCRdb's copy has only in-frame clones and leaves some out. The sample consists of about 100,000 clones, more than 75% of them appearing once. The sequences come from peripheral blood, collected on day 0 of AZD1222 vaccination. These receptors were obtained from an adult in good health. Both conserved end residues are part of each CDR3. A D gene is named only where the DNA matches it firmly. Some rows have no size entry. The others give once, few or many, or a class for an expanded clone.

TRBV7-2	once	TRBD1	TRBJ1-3	TGTGCCAGCAGCGCCCTCCGCAGGGGGGGGAGCTCTGGAAACACCATATATTTT	CASSALRRGGSSGNTIYF
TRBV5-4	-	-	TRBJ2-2	TGTGCCAGCAGCCCTCAAAACAGGAACACCGGGGAGCTGTTTTTT	CASSPQNRNTGELFF
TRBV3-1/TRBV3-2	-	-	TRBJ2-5	TGTGCCAGCAGCCAAAGGAGAAGCCTCAGGGAGACCCAGTACTTC	CASSQRRSLRETQYF
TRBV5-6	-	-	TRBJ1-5	TGTGCCAGCAGCTACGGCAGGGATCAGCCCCAGCATTTT	CASSYGRDQPQHF
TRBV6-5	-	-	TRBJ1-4	TGTGCCAGCGGCAGGGTGGGTGAAAAACTGTTTTTT	CASGRVGEKLFF
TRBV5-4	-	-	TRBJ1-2	TGTGCCAGCAGCTTTACAGGGTCAATCGGTGGCTACACCTTC	CASSFTGSIGGYTF
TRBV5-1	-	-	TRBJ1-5	TGCGCCAGCAGCTTGGGGGCGGGGGCCAATCAGCCCCAGCATTTT	CASSLGAGANQPQHF
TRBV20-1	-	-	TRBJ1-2	TGCAGTGCTAATGGCTACACCTTC	CSANGYTF
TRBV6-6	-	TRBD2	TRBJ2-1	TGTGCCAGCAGTTCTACCCCGGGACTAGCGGGGACTGAGCAGTTCTTC	CASSSTPGLAGTEQFF
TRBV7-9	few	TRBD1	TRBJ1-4	TGTGCCAGCAGCTTTCAGGGGGCGCGGGGTGAAAAACTGTTTTTT	CASSFQGARGEKLFF
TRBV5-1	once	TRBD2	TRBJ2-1	TGCGCCAGCAGCGAGAGACTAGCGGGGGCATATGAGCAGTTCTTC	CASSERLAGAYEQFF
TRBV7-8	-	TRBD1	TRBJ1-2	TGTGCCAGCAGCTTGGGACAGGACTATGGCTACACCTTC	CASSLGQDYGYTF
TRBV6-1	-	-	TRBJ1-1	TGTGCCAGCAGTGAGAACAGCTACCTTGAAGCTTTCTTT	CASSENSYLEAFF
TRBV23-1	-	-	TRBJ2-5	TGCGCCAGCATCCCCGGGGAACCCCCAGAGACCCAGTACTTC	CASIPGEPPETQYF
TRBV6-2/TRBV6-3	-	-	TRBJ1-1	TGTGCCAGCAGTTTCCACACAGGGCCGCTTGAAGCTTTCTTT	CASSFHTGPLEAFF
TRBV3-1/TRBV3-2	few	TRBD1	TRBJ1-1	TGTGCCAGCACCGACAGGGTGATGAACACTGAAGCTTTCTTT	CASTDRVMNTEAFF
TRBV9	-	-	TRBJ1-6	TGTGCCAGCAGCGTAGAGGCTCAGGGGTCACCCCTCCACTTT	CASSVEAQGSPLHF
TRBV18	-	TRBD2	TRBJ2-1	TGTGCCAGCTCACTACAGTGGACTAGCGGGTCCTACAATGAGCAGTTCTTC	CASSLQWTSGSYNEQFF
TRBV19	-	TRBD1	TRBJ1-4	TGTGCCAGTAGCGCAGGGGGGAAAGCTAATGAAAAACTGTTTTTT	CASSAGGKANEKLFF
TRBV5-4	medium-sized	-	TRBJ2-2	TGTGCCAGCAGTATGTTCCGGGACTTGAACACCGGGGAGCTGTTTTTT	CASSMFRDLNTGELFF
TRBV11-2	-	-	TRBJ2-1	TGTGCCAGCAGCACCCGCGGGGGCATTAATGAGCAGTTCTTC	CASSTRGGINEQFF
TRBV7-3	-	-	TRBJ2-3	TGTGCCAGCAGCCCTCAACCAGGGTTTCCAGATACGCAGTATTTT	CASSPQPGFPDTQYF
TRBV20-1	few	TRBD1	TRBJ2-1	TGCAGTGCTAGGCCGGGACAGGAGCAGTTCTTC	CSARPGQEQFF
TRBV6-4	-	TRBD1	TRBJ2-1	TGTGCCAGCAGTGACTGGGGGACAGGGCCTAATGAGCAGTTCTTC	CASSDWGTGPNEQFF
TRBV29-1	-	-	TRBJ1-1	TGCAGCGTTACAGGCACCTCACCTGACACTGAAGCTTTCTTT	CSVTGTSPDTEAFF
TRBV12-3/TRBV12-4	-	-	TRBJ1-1	TGTGCCAGCAGCAGGCAGGAGGACACTGAAGCTTTCTTT	CASSRQEDTEAFF
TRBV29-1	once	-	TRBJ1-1	TGCAGCGTCCTCTTAGGGAGACTGAACACTGAAGCTTTCTTT	CSVLLGRLNTEAFF
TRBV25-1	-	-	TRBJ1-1	TGTGCCTCGGGGGTAGTGACTGAAGCTTTCTTT	CASGVVTEAFF
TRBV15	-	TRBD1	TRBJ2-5	TGTGCCACCAGCAGAGGACAGGGAATGGAGACCCAGTACTTC	CATSRGQGMETQYF
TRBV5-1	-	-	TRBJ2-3	TGCGCCAGCAGTTGGAGGCAAAACACAGATACGCAGTATTTT	CASSWRQNTDTQYF
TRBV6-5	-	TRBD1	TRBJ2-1	TGTGCCAGCAGTTTGAGCAGGGGGCCTTACAATGAGCAGTTCTTC	CASSLSRGPYNEQFF
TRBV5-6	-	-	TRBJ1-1	TGTGCCAGCAGCTTGGGGGTATCGGGTTTAGCTTTCTTT	CASSLGVSGLAFF
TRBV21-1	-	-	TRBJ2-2	TGTGCCAGCAGTTCCCAGCAAAGGGGCACCGGGGAGCTGTTTTTT	CASSSQQRGTGELFF
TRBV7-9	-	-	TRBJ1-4	TGTGCCAGCAGCTTAGCCGGGGACGAGGAAAAACTGTTTTTT	CASSLAGDEEKLFF
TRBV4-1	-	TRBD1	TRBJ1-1	TGCGCCAGCAGCCCCCTCACAGGGGGCATATTTAATAGTCGTTTGAACACTGAAGCTTTCTTT	CASSPLTGGIFNSRLNTEAFF
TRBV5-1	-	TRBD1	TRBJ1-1	TGCGCCAGCAGCTTACTACAGGGGGAGGGCGCTGAAGCTTTCTTT	CASSLLQGEGAEAFF
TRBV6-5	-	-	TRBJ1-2	TGTGCCAGCAGCCGCGCTGCGGGGTCTAGGGGCTACACCTTC	CASSRAAGSRGYTF
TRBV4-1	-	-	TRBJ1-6	TGCGCCAGCAGCCCGATCGGACGGAACGTTGATTCACCCCTCCACTTT	CASSPIGRNVDSPLHF
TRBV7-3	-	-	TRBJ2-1	TGTGCCAGCAGCCAAGCCGGGACCGTTAACAATGAGCAGTTCTTC	CASSQAGTVNNEQFF
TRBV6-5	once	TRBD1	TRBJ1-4	TGTGCCAGCAGTCCTTCCGGGACAGCCGATGAAAAACTGTTTTTT	CASSPSGTADEKLFF
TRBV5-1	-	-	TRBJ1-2	TGCGCCAGCAGCTTGGGGCCCTTAAGTGGCTACACCTTC	CASSLGPLSGYTF
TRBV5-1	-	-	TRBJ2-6	TGCGCCAGCAGCTTATCTGGGGCCAACGTCCTGACTTTC	CASSLSGANVLTF
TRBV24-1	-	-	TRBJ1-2	TGTGCCACCAGTGATGGGGGGGGCCATGGCTACACCTTC	CATSDGGGHGYTF
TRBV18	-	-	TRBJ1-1	TGTGCCAGCTCACCAACAGAATCAACTGAAGCTTTCTTT	CASSPTESTEAFF
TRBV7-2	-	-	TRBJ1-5	TGTGCCAGCAGCTCCGGACGGCCGGGAGAGCCCCAGCATTTT	CASSSGRPGEPQHF
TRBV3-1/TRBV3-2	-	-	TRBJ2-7	TGTGCCAGCAGCCAAGATGGCGGGGTGAGCTCCTACGAGCAGTACTTC	CASSQDGGVSSYEQYF
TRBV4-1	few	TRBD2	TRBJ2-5	TGCGCCAGCAGCCTTCTCAGGGGCGGGGGGGCCGAAGGAACCCAGTACTTC	CASSLLRGGGAEGTQYF
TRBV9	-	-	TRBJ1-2	TGTGCCAGCAGTACAGGATATGGCTACACCTTC	CASSTGYGYTF
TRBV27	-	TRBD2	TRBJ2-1	TGTGCCAGCAGTTTAACTAGCGTGATGAACAATGAGCAGTTCTTC	CASSLTSVMNNEQFF
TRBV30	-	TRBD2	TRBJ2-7	TGTGCCTGGAGTGCCCTACGGAAGCTAGCGGGCTTCTCCTACGAGCAGTACTTC	CAWSALRKLAGFSYEQYF
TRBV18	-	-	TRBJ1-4	TGTGCCAGCTCGCGTACAGGGTTAGGGGAAAAACTGTTTTTT	CASSRTGLGEKLFF
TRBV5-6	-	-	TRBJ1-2	TGTGCCAGCAGGAGTCGACACTATGGCTACACCTTC	CASRSRHYGYTF
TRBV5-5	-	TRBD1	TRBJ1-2	TGTGCCAGCAGCTTTACCGGGACAGGGGCGAATGGCTACACCTTC	CASSFTGTGANGYTF
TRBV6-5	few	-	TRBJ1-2	TGTGCCACCAGGCGGGGGGCCAACTATGGCTACACCTTC	CATRRGANYGYTF
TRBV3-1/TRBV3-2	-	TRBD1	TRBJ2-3	TGTGCCAGCAGCCAAGGTGGGGACAGATTCACAGATACGCAGTATTTT	CASSQGGDRFTDTQYF
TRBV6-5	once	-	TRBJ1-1	TGTGCCAGCCTGGTCTCAGGGAACACTGAAGCTTTCTTT	CASLVSGNTEAFF
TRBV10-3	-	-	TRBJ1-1	TGTGCCATCAGTGATGTAGGGGGCACTGAAGCTTTCTTT	CAISDVGGTEAFF
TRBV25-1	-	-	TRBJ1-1	TGTGCCAGCACAGAGGGGGGCGGCACTGAAGCTTTCTTT	CASTEGGGTEAFF
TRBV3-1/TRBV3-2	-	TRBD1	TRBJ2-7	TGTGCCAGCAGCCGGCTTTCCAGGGGGCGCGAAGAGCAGTACTTC	CASSRLSRGREEQYF